The clone carrying this T cell receptor (beta chain) was observed at least ten times. In the original analysis: Using reference gene primer amplification, nucleated cell counts were estimated. The repertoire was sequenced with immunoSEQ multiplex PCR; TCRdb's copy has only in-frame clones and lacks some. That table is the source of V, J and clone size, and D and trimming were worked out from the DNA. The sample comprises more than 250,000 clones, over 70% of which are singletons, and 1% to 1.5% rests with the top ten. This sample was taken from a study of blood T cell repertoires in COVID-19. Study-level information: The samples span acute and convalescent COVID-19 from the United States, Italy and Spain. T cells, B-cell-depleted T cells, or PBMCs supplied cDNA or gDNA.

The V and J ends lost 11 bases and 5 bases, in that order; junction bases with no gene match: 9. Germline loops: CDR1 WNHNN, CDR2 SYGVQD (reference sequence). CDR3 length: 13 amino acids. Material for sequencing was peripheral blood. The TCR was taken from a woman aged 45-59 years with acute or convalescent COVID-19. This chain uses TRBV10-1 with TRBJ2-5; 9 bases map to TRBD2. This CDR3 reads CARVTSGTETQYF. The CDR3 DNA is TGCGCCCGGGTGACTAGCGGAACGGAGACCCAGTACTTC.